This T cell receptor beta chain was found in a study of T cells in Graves' hyperthyroidism and ophthalmopathy. In the study overall: Peripheral blood was drawn at first diagnosis, prior to all treatment. Findings and limits, study-wide: A 13 V-J model separated ophthalmopathy from stable hyperthyroidism. Expanded thyroid clonotypes (above 0.001) were mostly also found in blood.

The table lists this clonotype with a few counts. Its target is unknown. The J segment lost 0 bases and the V segment lost 5 bases, leaving 9 bases of the junction unmatched. The CDR3 runs 16 residues. The germline gives CDR1 MDHEN, CDR2 SYDVKM. RNA transcripts served as the template for amplifying TCR beta CDR3 regions. Using the HTBI primer set, a first-round RT-PCR was run on the TCR CDR3. TCRdb called the multiplex PCR reads again in MiXCR, with one record for every CDR3 protein. This table holds some 490,000 distinct CDR3 sequences, 15% to 20% found once. The sequenced sample consisted of blood. V and J are TRBV28 and TRBJ2-7; the match to TRBD2 covers 8 bases. The TCR originated in a woman aged 25 to 39 with Graves' ophthalmopathy. CDR3 in DNA: TGTGCCAGCAGTCCCCAGATAGCGGGACCCTCCTACGAGCAGTACTTC. Protein product: CASSPQIAGPSYEQYF.